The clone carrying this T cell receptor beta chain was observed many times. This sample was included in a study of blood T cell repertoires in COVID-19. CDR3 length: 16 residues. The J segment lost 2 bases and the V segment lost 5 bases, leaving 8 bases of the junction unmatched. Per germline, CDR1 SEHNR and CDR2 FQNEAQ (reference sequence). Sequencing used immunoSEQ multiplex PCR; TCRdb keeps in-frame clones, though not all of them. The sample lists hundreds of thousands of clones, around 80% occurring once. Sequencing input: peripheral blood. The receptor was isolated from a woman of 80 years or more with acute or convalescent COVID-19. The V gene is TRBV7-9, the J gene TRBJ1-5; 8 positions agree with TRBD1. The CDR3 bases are TGTGCCAGCAGCCGAGGCCAGGGGGCGCGCAATCAGCCCCAGCATTTT. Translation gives CASSRGQGARNQPQHF.